Given below is one T cell receptor (beta chain) in context. Germline CDR1 PRHDT, CDR2 FYEKMQ (reference sequence). CDR3 length: 16 residues. V was pared by 5 bases and J by 5 bases, with 6 bases of the junction left unmatched. Reverse transcription of roughly 0.5 to 1 ug RNA was carried out with random hexamers. The method of amplification for TCR beta CDR3 was immunoSEQ multiplex PCR, covering 54 Vbeta and 13 Jbeta. MiXCR, run by TCRdb on the immunoSEQ multiplex PCR reads, gives a single entry per CDR3 protein. The sample carries tens of thousands of distinct CDR3 sequences, 85% to 95% recorded once. The entry originates in a study of CD8 T cells in Susac syndrome.

This rearrangement joins TRBV13 to TRBJ2-5, with 15 bases fitting TRBD2. The receptor was derived from a human donor in good health. The specimen sequenced was CD8+ T cells from PBMCs. The CDR3 region is CASSEGGLAGGETQYF. DNA for the CDR3: TGTGCCAGCAGCGAAGGGGGACTAGCGGGAGGTGAGACCCAGTACTTC.